This T cell receptor beta chain appears in the sequencing data of a study of T cell changes during pregnancy in multiple sclerosis. V lost 3 bases, J lost 0 bases, and 16 bases stayed unmatched. Germline CDR1 reads KGHSY; CDR2 reads FQNENV. The CDR3 sequence is 20 residues long. Produced via immunoSEQ multiplex PCR; TCRdb's table is partial and in-frame only. The sample carries about 76,000 clones, just over 90% recorded once. This clonotype was sampled from a female donor with multiple sclerosis, enrolled in a pregnancy study. J is TRBJ2-7 and V is TRBV16; TRBD2 matches at 11 bases. Sequencing used peripheral blood, obtained in the second trimester of pregnancy. The CDR3 coding sequence is TGTGCCAGCAGCCATCATGCCCCCAGAAGACTAGCGGGGAGCTCCTACGAGCAGTACTTC. It codes for CASSHHAPRRLAGSSYEQYF.